This TCR beta chain was sequenced during a study of control samples from healthy donors and cancer patients. V lost 8 bases to trimming and J lost 5 bases, with 7 bases between them. The CDR3 has 11 residues. CDR1 is LNHDA, CDR2 SQIVND, per germline (reference sequence). Repertoires were generated with immunoSEQ multiplex PCR, while TCRdb's copy carries only in-frame clones and drops some. The repertoire holds tens of thousands of clones, with 70% to 90% as singletons. Material for sequencing was blood. The chain uses TRBV19 and TRBJ1-5; D gene ambiguous. The clonotype originates from a woman between 45 and 65 years old in good health. CDR3 nucleotide sequence: TGTGCCAGTGGCCCATATCAGCCCCAGCATTTT. Translated, it gives CASGPYQPQHF. The whole variable domain, remainder taken from reference TRBV19 and TRBJ1-5, is DGGITQSPKYLFRKEGQNVTLSCEQNLNHDAMYWYRQDPGQGLRLIYYSQIVNDFQKGDIAEGYSVSREKKESFPLTVTSAQKNPTAFYLCASGPYQPQHFGDGTRLSIL.